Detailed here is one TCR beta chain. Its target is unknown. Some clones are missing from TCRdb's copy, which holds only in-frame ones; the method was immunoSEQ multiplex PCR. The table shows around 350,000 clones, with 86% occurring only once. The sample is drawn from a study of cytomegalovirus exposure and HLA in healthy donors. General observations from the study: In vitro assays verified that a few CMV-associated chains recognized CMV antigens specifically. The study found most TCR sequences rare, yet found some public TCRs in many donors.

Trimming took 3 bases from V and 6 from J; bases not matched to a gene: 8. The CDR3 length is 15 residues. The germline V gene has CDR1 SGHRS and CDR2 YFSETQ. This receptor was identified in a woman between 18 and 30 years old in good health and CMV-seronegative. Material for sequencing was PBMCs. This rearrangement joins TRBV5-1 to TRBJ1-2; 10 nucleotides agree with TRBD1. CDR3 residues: CASSSGQGDFDGYTF. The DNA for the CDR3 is TGCGCCAGCAGCTCCGGACAGGGGGATTTTGATGGCTACACCTTC. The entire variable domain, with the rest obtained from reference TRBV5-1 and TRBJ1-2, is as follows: KAGVTQTPRYLIKTRGQQVTLSCSPISGHRSVSWYQQTPGQGLQFLFEYFSETQRNKGNFPGRFSGRQFSNSRSEMNVSTLELGDSALYLCASSSGQGDFDGYTFGSGTRLTVV.